This T cell receptor beta chain stems from a study of human versus mouse CDR3 diversity and MHC coevolution. Germline loops: CDR1 SEHNR, CDR2 FQNEAQ (reference sequence). The CDR3 is 14 amino acids. The V segment lost 5 bases and the J segment 4 bases; nucleotides outside the gene matches: 3. Repertoires were generated with immunoSEQ multiplex PCR, while TCRdb's copy carries only in-frame clones and drops some. The repertoire includes 80,000 or so clones, around 93% of them detected once, and 1.3% to 1.5% sits in the top ten. On this clone itself: Its target is not known.

Study-level findings and limits: The lowest clonal inequality scores came from most of the three human donors. In humans, T-cell selection involved 6 or 7 MHC II alleles.

The source is a person aged 25 to 69 in good health. Input material: naive CD4+ T cells from blood. The subset is: CD45RO-negative CD62L-positive naive CD4 T cells. This sequence joins TRBV7-9 and TRBJ1-2; TRBD1 agrees at 11 bases. This CDR3 is CASSPGTGGYGYTF. DNA of the CDR3: TGTGCCAGCAGCCCCGGGACAGGGGGCTATGGCTACACCTTC. The whole variable domain, remainder taken from reference TRBV7-9 and TRBJ1-2, is DTGVSQNPRHKITKRGQNVTFRCDPISEHNRLYWYRQTLGQGPEFLTYFQNEAQLEKSRLLSDRFSAERPKGSFSTLEIQRTEQGDSAMYLCASSPGTGGYGYTFGSGTRLTVV.